The 3 T cell receptor beta chains below all came from one sample that was sequenced in a study of blood T cell repertoires in COVID-19. Clones were read by immunoSEQ multiplex PCR, and TCRdb kept only the in-frame ones, dropping some. The sample carries roughly 300,000 clones, 70% to 90% recorded once. Sequencing was carried out using peripheral blood. These receptors were collected from a man aged 18 to 29 who had recovered from COVID-19.

This clone was counted once. This chain links TRBV27 with TRBJ1-1; 7 nucleotides agree with TRBD1. Losses at the gene ends were 2 bases for V and 4 bases for J; bases not matched to a gene: 4. This CDR3 is built from 14 residues. Germline CDR1 is MNHEY and CDR2 is SMNVEV (reference sequence). The DNA for the CDR3 is TGTGCCAGCAGTTTACAGGGGGTTGGCACTGAAGCTTTCTTT. Its translation: CASSLQGVGTEAFF.

This clone was detected once. The chain links TRBV27 to TRBJ2-7, with TRBD2 as a possible D gene (6 bases). Germline CDR1 MNHEY, CDR2 SMNVEV (reference sequence). This CDR3 is 13 amino acids long. V lost 2 bases, J lost 3 bases, and 8 bases lay in between. The CDR3 DNA reads TGTGCCAGCAGTTTAGCGGGGAACTACGAGCAGTACTTC. Translated, it gives CASSLAGNYEQYF.

CDR3: CASSEALYNSPLHF. CDR3 sequence (DNA): TGCGCCAGCAGTGAGGCCCTATATAATTCACCCCTCCACTTT. The rearrangement uses TRBV10-2 and TRBJ1-6, with unresolved D. Germline CDR1 and CDR2: WSHSY and SAAADI. CDR3 length: 14 amino acids. Trimming stripped 2 bases from V and 4 bases from J, with 6 bases between.